Listed below are T cell receptor beta chains from one sample, sequenced in a study of cytomegalovirus exposure and HLA in healthy donors. TCRdb's copy holds only in-frame clones and misses some; the assay was immunoSEQ multiplex PCR. The table records hundreds of thousands of clones, about nine tenths of them present only once. The sequencing sample was made of PBMCs. The receptors derive from a woman aged 18-29 years in good health and CMV-seropositive. Each CDR3 is given without its conserved first and last residue. Each record gives: V gene, J gene, CDR3 length, D gene, CDR3 protein. The D gene is left open where the match is weak.

TRBV28	TRBJ2-2	15	TRBD1	ASSWAPGGRDTGELF
TRBV7-3	TRBJ2-7	12	.	ASSLLGASYEQY
TRBV27	TRBJ1-1	12	TRBD1	ASSFQGVNTEAF
TRBV11-1	TRBJ1-5	11	.	ASSLGEDQPQH
TRBV5-5	TRBJ2-7	13	.	ASSPTREASYEQY
TRBV7-6	TRBJ1-4	12	TRBD1	ASSRTGQNEKLF
TRBV30	TRBJ1-3	15	.	AWSSMVGAGPGNTIY
TRBV2	TRBJ2-1	9	.	ASSDSNEQF
TRBV5-1	TRBJ2-3	15	TRBD2	ASSLTPGLATTDTQY
TRBV6-1	TRBJ2-1	15	TRBD2	ASSDRTSGNPYNEQF
TRBV27	TRBJ2-2	15	TRBD1	ASSLGYVRGPTGELF
TRBV30	TRBJ2-2	14	TRBD2	AWSVRAGVTTGELF
TRBV11-2	TRBJ2-3	13	TRBD2	ASSPGTTRTDTQY
TRBV11-2	TRBJ2-1	14	TRBD2	ASSLALAGMTHEQF
TRBV5-1	TRBJ2-7	12	.	ASSSLRESREQY
TRBV28	TRBJ2-7	17	.	ASSLYWRTAPGRSYEQY
TRBV6-5	TRBJ2-7	13	.	ASSYSMGGSYEQY
TRBV10-1	TRBJ2-7	14	.	ASSDFGRGASYEQY
TRBV5-6	TRBJ2-3	12	.	ASSLGVSGYTQY
TRBV5-1	TRBJ1-1	9	.	ASRRGVEAF
TRBV6-5	TRBJ1-4	13	.	ASSYSTAIGEKLF
TRBV18	TRBJ1-1	10	.	ASSPPGEEAF
TRBV13	TRBJ2-7	13	TRBD2	ASSWTSGRAYEQY
TRBV9	TRBJ2-1	16	TRBD2	ASSVSRGASGRLNEQF
TRBV6-5	TRBJ1-2	13	TRBD1	ASSAVGQGAGGYT
TRBV5-1	TRBJ2-3	16	TRBD2	ASSLGLAGGTNTDTQY
TRBV6-4	TRBJ1-1	11	.	ASRLTVNTEAF
TRBV7-9	TRBJ2-2	14	TRBD1	ASSTGQGTNTGELF
TRBV11-2	TRBJ2-7	13	TRBD2	ASSKIRGVLYEQY
TRBV19	TRBJ1-1	12	.	ASSSRGLHTEAF
TRBV5-1	TRBJ1-4	13	TRBD1	ASSSEGQGGEKLF
TRBV11-2	TRBJ2-7	15	TRBD2	ASSLVALAGVGYEQY
TRBV2	TRBJ1-1	11	.	ASAGPGNTEAF
TRBV30	TRBJ2-5	9	.	AWSGRETQY
TRBV27	TRBJ2-7	11	.	APRRGLPYEQY
TRBV27	TRBJ1-5	11	.	ASSSLGHQPQH
TRBV6-1	TRBJ2-2	15	TRBD2	ASSEGVAGEDTGELF
TRBV11-2	TRBJ1-2	13	.	ASSQVGGKLRGYT
TRBV10-3	TRBJ1-2	16	.	AISGPARRPRSEDGYT
TRBV28	TRBJ1-5	13	.	ASSLRGPSNQPQH
TRBV27	TRBJ2-1	15	.	ASSLSVRESSYNEQF
TRBV6-5	TRBJ2-7	10	.	ASSYPGSEQY
TRBV5-1	TRBJ2-7	11	.	ASSLEGSYEQY
TRBV5-1	TRBJ1-2	12	TRBD1	ASTPALGGDGYT
TRBV4-1	TRBJ2-2	12	TRBD2	ASATSGIVGELF
TRBV9	TRBJ2-1	13	.	ASSVVSGLDNEQF
TRBV5-1	TRBJ2-2	13	.	ASSLRGPNTGELF
TRBV7-7	TRBJ2-7	13	TRBD1	ASSAGQGIPYEQY
TRBV7-4	TRBJ2-5	11	.	ASSPWDSETQY
TRBV28	TRBJ2-1	10	.	ASRTSYNEQF
TRBV7-9	TRBJ2-3	13	.	ASSSRQGFTDTQY
TRBV6-5	TRBJ2-3	13	.	ASSYSLRNTDTQY
TRBV11-3	TRBJ2-3	12	.	ASSLTRGSDTQY
TRBV28	TRBJ1-5	14	TRBD1	ASSPMTGAGNQPQH
TRBV9	TRBJ2-3	14	TRBD2	ASSAGTSGNTDTQY
TRBV9	TRBJ2-1	14	TRBD2	ASSAGPREGNNEQF
TRBV10-2	TRBJ2-7	13	.	ASSPGTSMNYEQY
TRBV28	TRBJ2-2	12	TRBD1	ASSMGQPTGELF
TRBV2	TRBJ1-4	15	.	ASRSGASVATNEKLF